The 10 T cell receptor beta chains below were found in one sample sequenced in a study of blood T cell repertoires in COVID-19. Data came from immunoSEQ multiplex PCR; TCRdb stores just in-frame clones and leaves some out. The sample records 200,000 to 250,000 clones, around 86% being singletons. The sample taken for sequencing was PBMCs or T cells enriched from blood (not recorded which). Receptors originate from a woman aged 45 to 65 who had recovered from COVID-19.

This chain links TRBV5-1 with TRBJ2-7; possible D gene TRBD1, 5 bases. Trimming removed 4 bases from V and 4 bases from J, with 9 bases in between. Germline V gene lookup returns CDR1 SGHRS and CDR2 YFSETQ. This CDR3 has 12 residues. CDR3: CASSPDRYEQYF. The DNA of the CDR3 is TGCGCCAGCAGCCCTGACAGATACGAGCAGTACTTC.

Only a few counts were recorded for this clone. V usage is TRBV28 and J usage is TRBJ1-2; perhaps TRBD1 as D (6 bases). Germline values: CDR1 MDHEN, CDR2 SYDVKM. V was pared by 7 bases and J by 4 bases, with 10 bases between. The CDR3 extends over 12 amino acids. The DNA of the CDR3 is TGTGCCAGCACTACAGGGCTCTATGGCTACACCTTC. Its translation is CASTTGLYGYTF.

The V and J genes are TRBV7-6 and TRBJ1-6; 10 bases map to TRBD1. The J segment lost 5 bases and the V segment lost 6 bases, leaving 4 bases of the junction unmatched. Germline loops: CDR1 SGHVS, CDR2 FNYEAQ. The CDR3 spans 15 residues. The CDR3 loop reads CASSPGTGDNSPLHF. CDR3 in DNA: TGTGCCAGCAGTCCGGGGACAGGGGATAATTCACCCCTCCACTTT.

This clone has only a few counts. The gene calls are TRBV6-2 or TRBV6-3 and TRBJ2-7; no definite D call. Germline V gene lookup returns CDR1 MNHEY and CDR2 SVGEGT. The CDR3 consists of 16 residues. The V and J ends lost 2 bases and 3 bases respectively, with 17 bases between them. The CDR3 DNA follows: TGTGCCAGCAGTTACAATTCGCTAGTGCCCGTCTACGAGCAGTACTTC. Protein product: CASSYNSLVPVYEQYF.

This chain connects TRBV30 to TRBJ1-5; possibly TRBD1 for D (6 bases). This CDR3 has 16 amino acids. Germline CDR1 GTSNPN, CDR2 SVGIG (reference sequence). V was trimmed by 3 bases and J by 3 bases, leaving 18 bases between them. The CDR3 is CAWRALGGADNQPQHF. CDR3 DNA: TGTGCCTGGAGAGCGCTAGGGGGGGCGGACAATCAGCCCCAGCATTTT.

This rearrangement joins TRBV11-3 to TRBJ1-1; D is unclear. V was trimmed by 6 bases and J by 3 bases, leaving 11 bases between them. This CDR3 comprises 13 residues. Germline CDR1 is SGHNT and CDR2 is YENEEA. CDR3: CASRVVGDTEAFF. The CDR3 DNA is TGTGCCAGCAGGGTAGTTGGAGACACTGAAGCTTTCTTT.

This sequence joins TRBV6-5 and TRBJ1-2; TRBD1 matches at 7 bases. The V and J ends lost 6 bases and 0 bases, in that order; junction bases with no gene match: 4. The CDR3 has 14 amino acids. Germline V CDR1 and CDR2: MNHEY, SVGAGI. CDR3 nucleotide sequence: TGTGCCAGCAGCAGGACAGGCCCTAACTATGGCTACACCTTC. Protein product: CASSRTGPNYGYTF.

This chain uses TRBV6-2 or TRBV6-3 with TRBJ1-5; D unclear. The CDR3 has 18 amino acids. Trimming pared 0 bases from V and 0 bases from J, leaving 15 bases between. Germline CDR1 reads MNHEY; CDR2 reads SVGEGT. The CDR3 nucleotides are TGTGCCAGCAGTTACTCGAGTTCGGCAGCGACTAGCAATCAGCCCCAGCATTTT. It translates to CASSYSSSAATSNQPQHF.

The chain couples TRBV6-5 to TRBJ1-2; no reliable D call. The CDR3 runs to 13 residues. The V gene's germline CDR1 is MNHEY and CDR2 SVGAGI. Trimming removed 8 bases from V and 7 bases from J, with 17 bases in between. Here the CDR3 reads CASREISPGGYTF. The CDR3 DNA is TGTGCCAGCCGGGAAATCTCACCGGGTGGCTACACCTTC.

The CDR3 sequence: CASSLRRNSPLHF. The CDR3 DNA sequence: TGTGCCAGCAGCTTGCGCAGAAATTCACCCCTCCACTTT. The V and J genes are TRBV5-6 and TRBJ1-6; D not resolved. This CDR3 contains 13 residues. CDR1 SGHDT and CDR2 YYEEEE come from the germline V gene. V was pared by 1 base and J by 7 bases, with 6 bases between.